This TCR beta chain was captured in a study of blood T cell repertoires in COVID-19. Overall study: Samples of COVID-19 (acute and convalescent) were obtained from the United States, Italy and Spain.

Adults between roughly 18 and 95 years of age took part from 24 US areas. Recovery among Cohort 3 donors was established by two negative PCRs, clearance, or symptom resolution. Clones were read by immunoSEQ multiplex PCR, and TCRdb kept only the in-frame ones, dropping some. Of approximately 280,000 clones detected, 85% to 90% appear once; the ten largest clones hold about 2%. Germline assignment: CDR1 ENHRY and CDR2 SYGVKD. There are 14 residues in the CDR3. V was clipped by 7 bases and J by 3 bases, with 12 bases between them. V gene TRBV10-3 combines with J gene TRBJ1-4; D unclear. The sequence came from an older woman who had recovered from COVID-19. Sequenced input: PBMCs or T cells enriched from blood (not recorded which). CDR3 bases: TGTGCCATCAACCCAGGCGGGGCTAATGAAAAACTGTTTTTT. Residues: CAINPGGANEKLFF.